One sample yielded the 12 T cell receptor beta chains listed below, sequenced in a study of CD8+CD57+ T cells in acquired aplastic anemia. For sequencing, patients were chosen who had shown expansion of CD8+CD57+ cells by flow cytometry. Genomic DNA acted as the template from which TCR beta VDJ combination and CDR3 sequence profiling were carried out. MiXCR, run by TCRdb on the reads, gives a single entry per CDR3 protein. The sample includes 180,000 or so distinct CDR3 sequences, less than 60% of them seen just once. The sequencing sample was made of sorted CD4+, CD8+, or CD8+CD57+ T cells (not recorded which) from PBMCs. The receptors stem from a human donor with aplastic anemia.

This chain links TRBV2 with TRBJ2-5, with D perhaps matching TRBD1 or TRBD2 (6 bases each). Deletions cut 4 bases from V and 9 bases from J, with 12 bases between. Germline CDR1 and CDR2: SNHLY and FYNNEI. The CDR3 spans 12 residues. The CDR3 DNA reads TGTGCCAGCAGTGTGGAAGGGGGGCCCCAGTACTTC. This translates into CASSVEGGPQYF.

The CDR3 DNA reads as TGTGCCACCAGCGGACAGGGGGATGCGGAGACCCAGTACTTC. It is translated as CATSGQGDAETQYF. The chain has TRBV15 and TRBJ2-5; 10 bases line up with TRBD1. The length of the CDR3 is 14 residues. CDR1 and CDR2 (germline): LNHNV, YYDKDF (reference sequence). With 5 bases clipped from V and 5 bases from J, the junction kept 5 bases outside the gene matches.

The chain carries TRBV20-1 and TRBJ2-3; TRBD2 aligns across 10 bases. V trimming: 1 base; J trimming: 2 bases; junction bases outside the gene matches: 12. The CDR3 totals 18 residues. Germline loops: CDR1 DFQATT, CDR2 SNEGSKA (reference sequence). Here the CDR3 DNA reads TGCAGTGCTAGAGGACTAGCGGGTACCCACCACGTCACAGATACGCAGTATTTT. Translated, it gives CSARGLAGTHHVTDTQYF.

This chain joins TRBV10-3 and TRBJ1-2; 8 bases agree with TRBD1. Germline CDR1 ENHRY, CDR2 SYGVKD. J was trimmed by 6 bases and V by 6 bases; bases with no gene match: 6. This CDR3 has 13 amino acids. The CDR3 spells CAIRPDREDGYTF. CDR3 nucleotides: TGTGCCATCAGGCCGGACAGGGAAGATGGCTACACCTTC.

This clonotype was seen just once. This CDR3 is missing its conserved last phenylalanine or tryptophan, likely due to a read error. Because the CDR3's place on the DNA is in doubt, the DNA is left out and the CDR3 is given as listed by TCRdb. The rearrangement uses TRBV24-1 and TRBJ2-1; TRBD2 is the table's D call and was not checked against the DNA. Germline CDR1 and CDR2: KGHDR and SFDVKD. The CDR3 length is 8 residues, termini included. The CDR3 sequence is CATSEAGG.

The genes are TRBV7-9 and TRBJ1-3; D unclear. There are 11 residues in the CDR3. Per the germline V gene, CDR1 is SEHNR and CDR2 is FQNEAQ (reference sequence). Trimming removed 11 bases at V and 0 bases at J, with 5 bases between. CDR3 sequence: CAVLSGNTIYF. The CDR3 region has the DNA TGTGCCGTACTCTCTGGAAACACCATATATTTT.

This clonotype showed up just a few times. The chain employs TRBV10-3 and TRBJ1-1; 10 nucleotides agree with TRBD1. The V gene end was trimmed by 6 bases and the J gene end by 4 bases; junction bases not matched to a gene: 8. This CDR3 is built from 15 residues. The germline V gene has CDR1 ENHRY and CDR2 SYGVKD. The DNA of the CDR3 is TGTGCCATCAGCACGACAGGGGGCAAGGGCACTGAAGCTTTCTTT. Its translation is CAISTTGGKGTEAFF.

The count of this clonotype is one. In DNA, the CDR3 is TGTGCCATCAGTGAGTCGGTAGGGACCGTGAACACTGAAGCTTTCTTT. Translated, it gives CAISESVGTVNTEAFF. The chain combines TRBV10-3 with TRBJ1-1; D might be TRBD1 (5 bases). CDR1 is ENHRY, CDR2 SYGVKD, per germline. This CDR3 comprises 16 residues. V lost 0 bases to trimming and J lost 0 bases, with 11 bases between them.

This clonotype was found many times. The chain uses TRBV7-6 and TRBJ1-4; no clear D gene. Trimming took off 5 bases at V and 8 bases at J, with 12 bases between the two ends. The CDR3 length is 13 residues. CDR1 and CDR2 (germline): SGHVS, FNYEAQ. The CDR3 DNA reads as TGTGCCAGCAGCCCTGGTTCAGGCGAAAAACTGTTTTTT. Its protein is CASSPGSGEKLFF.

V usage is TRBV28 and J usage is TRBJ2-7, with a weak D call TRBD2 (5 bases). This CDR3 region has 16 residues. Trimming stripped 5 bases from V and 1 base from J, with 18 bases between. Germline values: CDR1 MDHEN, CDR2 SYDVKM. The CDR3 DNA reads TGTGCCAGCAGTAGTACTTGGAGGTCCGCGTCCTACGAGCAGTACTTC. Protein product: CASSSTWRSASYEQYF.

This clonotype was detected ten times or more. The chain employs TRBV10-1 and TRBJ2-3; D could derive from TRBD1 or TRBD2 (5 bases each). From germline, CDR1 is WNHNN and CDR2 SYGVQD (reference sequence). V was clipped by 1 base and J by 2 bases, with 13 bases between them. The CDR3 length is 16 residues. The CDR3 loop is CASSELGRDDTDTQYF. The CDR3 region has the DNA TGCGCCAGCAGTGAGTTGGGTAGGGACGACACAGATACGCAGTATTTT.

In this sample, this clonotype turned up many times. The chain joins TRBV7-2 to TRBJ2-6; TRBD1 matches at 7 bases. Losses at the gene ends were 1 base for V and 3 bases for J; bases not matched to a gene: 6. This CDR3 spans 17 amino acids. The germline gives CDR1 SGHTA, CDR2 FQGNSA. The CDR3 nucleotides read TGTGCCAGCAGCTTAGAGGGGGCAGGAGGTGGGGCCAACGTCCTGACTTTC. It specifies CASSLEGAGGGANVLTF.